What follows are 32 T cell receptor beta chains derived from one specimen sequenced in a study of blood T cell dynamics during melanoma immunotherapy. Produced via immunoSEQ multiplex PCR; TCRdb's table is partial and in-frame only. The sample has thousands of clones; about 85% are singletons. Time point here: week 3, after first cycle of checkpoint inhibitor. The material sequenced was blood, taken from a patient treated with checkpoint blockade. Receptors were obtained from a human donor with melanoma.

The chain carries TRBV7-2 and TRBJ2-3, with 9 bases fitting TRBD1. CDR3 size: 15 residues. J was trimmed by 4 bases and V by 2 bases; bases with no gene match: 4. Germline V lookup: CDR1 SGHTA, CDR2 FQGNSA. CDR3 nucleotides: TGTGCCAGCAGCTTAAGACAGGGGGGCCCAGATACGCAGTATTTT. This codes for CASSLRQGGPDTQYF.

This clone has only one observation. This chain links TRBV9 with TRBJ1-2; 7 positions match TRBD1. Germline V gene lookup returns CDR1 SGDLS and CDR2 YYNGEE. The V segment lost 0 bases and the J segment 5 bases; nucleotides outside the gene matches: 10. The CDR3 is made up of 16 amino acids. Written as DNA, the CDR3 is TGTGCCAGCAGCGTAGCGTTAAAGGGGGCGGGTTATGGCTACACCTTC. Translated: CASSVALKGAGYGYTF.

J is TRBJ1-3 and V is TRBV4-1; D uncertain. The V gene's germline CDR1 is MGHRA and CDR2 YSYEKL. CDR3 length equals 14 residues. The V end lost 0 bases, the J end lost 2 bases, and 5 bases lay between the germline ends. The CDR3 DNA is TGCGCCAGCAGCCAAGAACGAACTGGAAACACCATATATTTT. Translated: CASSQERTGNTIYF.

The V and J genes are TRBV7-2 and TRBJ1-4; tentatively, D is TRBD1 (5 bases). Trimming took 1 base from V and 4 from J, leaving 7 bases between them. Germline CDR1 SGHTA, CDR2 FQGNSA. The CDR3 loop spans 14 amino acids. CDR3 in DNA: TGTGCCAGCAGCTTAGGGCAGGGTAATGAAAAACTGTTTTTT. It encodes CASSLGQGNEKLFF.

The chain links TRBV18 to TRBJ2-2, with 9 bases lining up with TRBD1. Unmatched junction bases numbered 8, after V lost 6 bases and J lost 3 bases. Germline V gene data show CDR1 as KGHSH and CDR2 as LQKENI. The CDR3 runs to 16 residues. CDR3: CASSSETGGDTGELFF. The DNA for the CDR3 is TGTGCCAGCTCTTCTGAAACAGGGGGCGACACCGGGGAGCTGTTTTTT.

J is TRBJ1-1 and V is TRBV15; 9 positions match TRBD1. J was trimmed by 5 bases and V by 7 bases; bases with no gene match: 5. The CDR3 has 13 amino acids. Germline V gene lookup returns CDR1 LNHNV and CDR2 YYDKDF (reference sequence). In nucleotides, the CDR3 is TGTGCCACCATCGGGACAGGGTTAACTGAAGCTTTCTTT. As protein: CATIGTGLTEAFF.

V gene TRBV6-5 combines with J gene TRBJ2-2; no reliable D call. The germline V gene has CDR1 MNHEY and CDR2 SVGAGI. CDR3 length equals 12 residues. The V end lost 6 bases, the J end lost 7 bases, and 9 bases lay between the germline ends. The CDR3 reads CASSSSYGELFF. CDR3 nucleotide sequence: TGTGCCAGCAGCTCTTCCTACGGGGAGCTGTTTTTT.

The rearrangement uses TRBV15 and TRBJ2-3; D is unclear. The CDR3 has 15 amino acids. CDR1 LNHNV and CDR2 YYDKDF come from the germline V gene (reference sequence). The V and J ends lost 1 base and 1 base respectively, with 9 bases between them. This chain's CDR3 is CATSRVIGRTDTQYF. CDR3 nucleotides: TGTGCCACCAGCAGAGTAATAGGGCGCACAGATACGCAGTATTTT.

This sequence joins TRBV19 and TRBJ1-1; D is ambiguous. Deletions cut 3 bases from V and 6 bases from J, with 14 bases between. Germline V gives CDR1 LNHDA, CDR2 SQIVND (reference sequence). This CDR3 is 14 amino acids long. The CDR3 is CASSIARREAEAFF. The DNA of the CDR3 is TGTGCCAGTAGTATTGCCCGGAGAGAGGCTGAAGCTTTCTTT.

The chain links TRBV4-2 to TRBJ2-5; 11 nucleotides line up with TRBD1. The CDR3 totals 17 residues. V was clipped by 2 bases and J by 4 bases; unmatched bases: 9. Germline CDR1 and CDR2: LGHNA and YNFKEQ. For the CDR3, the DNA is TGTGCCAGCAGCCAAAAGCCGCTGGGACAGGGGGGAGAGACCCAGTACTTC. This encodes CASSQKPLGQGGETQYF.

J is TRBJ1-6 and V is TRBV5-4, with D possibly TRBD1 on 5 matching bases. Per the germline V gene, CDR1 is SGHNT and CDR2 is YYREEE (reference sequence). The V end lost 2 bases, the J end lost 5 bases, and 8 bases lay between the germline ends. The CDR3 runs 14 residues. The CDR3 protein is CASSLRGDNSPLHF. In DNA, the CDR3 is TGTGCCAGCAGCTTAAGGGGAGATAATTCACCCCTCCACTTT. The complete variable domain, with remaining parts taken from reference TRBV5-4 and TRBJ1-6, reads ETGVTQSPTHLIKTRGQQVTLRCSSQSGHNTVSWYQQALGQGPQFIFQYYREEENGRGNFPPRFSGLQFPNYSSELNVNALELDDSALYLCASSLRGDNSPLHFGNGTRLTVT.

J is TRBJ2-3 and V is TRBV11-3; 7 bases are shared with TRBD2. The germline V gene encodes CDR1 SGHNT and CDR2 YENEEA. The CDR3 sequence is 20 residues long. The ends lost 1 base at V and 0 bases at J; junction bases unmatched: 16. CDR3: CASSLGDYHGPGGSTDTQYF. The CDR3 nucleotides are TGTGCCAGCAGCTTAGGAGATTACCACGGCCCGGGAGGTAGCACAGATACGCAGTATTTT.

V is TRBV19 and J is TRBJ2-3, with D hard to call. CDR3 size: 15 residues. V lost 1 base, J lost 0 bases, and 8 bases lay in between. Germline V gene lookup returns CDR1 LNHDA and CDR2 SQIVND (reference sequence). The CDR3 DNA follows: TGTGCCAGTAGTATAGGACACTCTAGCACAGATACGCAGTATTTT. Translated: CASSIGHSSTDTQYF.

The rearrangement links TRBV6-1 to TRBJ1-2, with a weak D call TRBD1 (6 bases). Per the germline V gene, CDR1 is MNHNS and CDR2 is SASEGT. The V gene lost 7 bases and the J gene lost 3 bases, with 15 bases spanning the gap. The CDR3 has 14 amino acids. In DNA, the CDR3 is TGTGCCAGCAATATGAGAGGGGGGGACTATGGCTACACCTTC. This encodes CASNMRGGDYGYTF.

This clone has just one count. J is TRBJ2-7 and V is TRBV19, with D unclear. CDR3 length equals 13 residues. In germline, CDR1 is LNHDA, CDR2 SQIVND (reference sequence). V lost 6 bases and J 4 bases, leaving 13 bases between the germline ends. The CDR3 protein is CASSLESRYEQYF. The CDR3 nucleotides are TGTGCCAGTAGCCTGGAGAGTCGGTACGAGCAGTACTTC.

Comments on this clone: In the same sample, other DNA sequences code for this CDR3. The CDR3 is CASSVMGQVYGYTF. DNA for the CDR3: TGTGCCAGCAGTGTTATGGGACAGGTCTATGGCTACACCTTC. The rearrangement links TRBV6-1 to TRBJ1-2; TRBD1 aligns across 8 bases. The CDR3 has 14 amino acids. The ends lost 4 bases at V and 4 bases at J; junction bases unmatched: 5. The germline V gene encodes CDR1 MNHNS and CDR2 SASEGT.

V and J are TRBV7-9 and TRBJ1-1; 7 nucleotides agree with TRBD1. The CDR3 is 12 amino acids. The junction had 4 bases not matched to a gene; V was cut back by 5 bases and J by 7 bases. Germline CDR1 and CDR2: SEHNR and FQNEAQ (reference sequence). The CDR3 DNA sequence: TGTGCCAGCAGCCACGACAGGGTTGAAGCTTTCTTT. Protein product: CASSHDRVEAFF.

The chain combines TRBV6-5 with TRBJ1-2, with 7 bases lining up with TRBD1. The CDR3 contains 12 residues. V lost 5 bases to trimming and J lost 8 bases; unmatched junction nucleotides: 5. Germline V gene sequence: CDR1 MNHEY, CDR2 SVGAGI. CDR3 region: CASSAYRGGYTF. CDR3 sequence (DNA): TGTGCCAGCAGTGCCTACAGGGGAGGCTACACCTTC.

This clone has a handful of counts. The chain is built from TRBV12-5 and TRBJ1-1; 10 bases line up with TRBD1. The CDR3 length is 13 residues. After removal of 5 bases from V and 11 bases from J, the junction contained 8 bases not matched to a gene. Germline loops: CDR1 LGHNT, CDR2 FRNRAP. The CDR3 loop is CASGALDRGPAFF. The CDR3 nucleotides are TGTGCTAGTGGTGCGCTTGACAGGGGGCCTGCTTTCTTT.

The chain carries TRBV30 and TRBJ1-4; D might be TRBD1 (6 bases). The CDR3 covers 14 residues. With 5 bases removed from V and 6 bases from J, the gap between germline ends came to 16 bases. The germline gives CDR1 GTSNPN, CDR2 SVGIG (reference sequence). The CDR3 sequence is CAWEGGRRDEKLFF. The CDR3 nucleotides read TGTGCCTGGGAGGGGGGACGGAGGGATGAAAAACTGTTTTTT.

This chain joins TRBV25-1 and TRBJ1-5; TRBD1 might be the D (5 bases). Trimming removed 8 bases from V and 3 bases from J, with 11 bases in between. The CDR3 loop spans 13 amino acids. Germline lookup yields CDR1 MGHDK and CDR2 SYGVNS. In DNA, the CDR3 is TGTGCCAGCCGCAGGGATGACAATCAGCCCCAGCATTTT. This translates into CASRRDDNQPQHF.

This clone was counted once. This chain links TRBV11-2 with TRBJ1-1; D gene uncertain. Between the trimmed V and J ends, which lost 0 bases and 8 bases, there was a span of 7 bases. CDR3 size: 12 residues. Germline CDR1 and CDR2: SGHAT and FQNNGV. The CDR3 is CASSLDVKEAFF. CDR3 DNA: TGTGCCAGCAGCTTAGACGTCAAAGAAGCTTTCTTT.

The J gene is TRBJ1-2, the V gene TRBV27, with TRBD1 matching over 12 bases. This CDR3 region has 19 residues. With 2 bases clipped from V and 4 bases from J, the junction kept 14 bases outside the gene matches. Germline CDR1 reads MNHEY; CDR2 reads SMNVEV (reference sequence). The CDR3 region has the DNA TGTGCCAGCAGTTTAAGCGGATTTTGGGGGACAGGGGGCTTCTATGGCTACACCTTC. Its protein is CASSLSGFWGTGGFYGYTF.

This clone was counted only a few times. The J gene is TRBJ1-6, the V gene TRBV18, with TRBD1 identical over 7 bases. Unmatched junction bases numbered 7, after V lost 4 bases and J lost 7 bases. The CDR3 runs 15 residues. CDR1 and CDR2 (germline): KGHSH, LQKENI. CDR3 DNA sequence: TGTGCCAGCTCACAGATCGGGACAGCCAATTCACCCCTCCACTTT. It is translated as CASSQIGTANSPLHF.

A few counts support this clone. The chain employs TRBV11-2 and TRBJ1-1; TRBD1 matches at 8 bases. J was trimmed by 4 bases and V by 5 bases; bases with no gene match: 12. The CDR3 spans 16 residues. Germline V gene data show CDR1 as SGHAT and CDR2 as FQNNGV. In DNA, the CDR3 is TGTGCCAGCAGCAACCAGGGGGCCCGGGATCGCACTGAAGCTTTCTTT. Protein sequence: CASSNQGARDRTEAFF.

V gene TRBV9 combines with J gene TRBJ2-7, with D perhaps TRBD1 (5 bases). The V end lost 4 bases, the J end lost 0 bases, and 23 bases lay between the germline ends. This CDR3 is 18 amino acids long. Germline values: CDR1 SGDLS, CDR2 YYNGEE. The CDR3 loop reads CASSPRTGVGLGSYEQYF. The CDR3 region has the DNA TGTGCCAGCAGCCCTCGAACCGGTGTGGGGCTCGGCTCCTACGAGCAGTACTTC.

The chain joins TRBV12-5 to TRBJ1-5; D ambiguous. CDR1 is LGHNT and CDR2 is FRNRAP in the germline V gene. The length of the CDR3 is 11 residues. Trimming pared 6 bases from V and 4 bases from J, leaving 4 bases between. In DNA form, the CDR3 reads TGTGCTAGTGGAAAAAATCAGCCCCAGCATTTT. Its protein product is CASGKNQPQHF.

V usage is TRBV30 and J usage is TRBJ1-2; tentatively, D is TRBD1 (5 bases). The length of the CDR3 is 11 residues. Per the germline V gene, CDR1 is GTSNPN and CDR2 is SVGIG (reference sequence). With 3 bases removed from V and 8 bases from J, the gap between germline ends came to 10 bases. CDR3: CAWSETVGYTF. In DNA, the CDR3 is TGTGCCTGGAGCGAGACAGTCGGCTACACCTTC.

This sequence joins TRBV4-3 and TRBJ1-2; TRBD1 is a possible D gene (6 bases). The CDR3 covers 12 residues. The V end lost 6 bases, the J end lost 6 bases, and 11 bases lay between the germline ends. Germline V lookup: CDR1 LGHNA, CDR2 YSLEER. Here the CDR3 reads CASSLRDNGYTF. DNA for the CDR3: TGCGCCAGCAGTCTACGGGACAATGGCTACACCTTC.

Only one count was recorded for this clone. The chain carries TRBV6-5 and TRBJ2-7; a weak D match, TRBD1 (6 bases). From germline, CDR1 is MNHEY and CDR2 SVGAGI. The CDR3 length is 14 residues. The V gene lost 8 bases and the J gene lost 2 bases, with 16 bases spanning the gap. The CDR3, as DNA: TGTGCCAGCCGGCGAAGACAGGTAACCTACGAGCAGTACTTC. Translation: CASRRRQVTYEQYF.

This clone has only one observation. The chain combines TRBV21-1 with TRBJ2-7; no check of the table's D call, TRBD2, against the DNA was made. TRBV21-1 is listed as a pseudogene. The CDR3 is 15 residues long. CDR3 in DNA: TGTGCCAGCAGCAAGACTAGCGGGGGGACCTACGAGCAGTACTTC. As protein: CASSKTSGGTYEQYF.

This clone was counted only a few times. The chain employs TRBV4-2 and TRBJ1-1, with no clear D. Germline V CDR1 and CDR2: LGHNA, YNFKEQ. V lost 1 base and J lost 0, with 6 bases in between. This CDR3 has 14 residues. The CDR3 sequence is CASSQVGVNTEAFF. In DNA form, the CDR3 reads TGTGCCAGCAGCCAAGTAGGAGTGAACACTGAAGCTTTCTTT.